Below, one TCR beta chain is given with its context. Its antigen is as yet unknown. This entry is derived from a study of cytomegalovirus exposure and HLA in healthy donors. At the level of the study: As an earlier analysis found, some 170 million T cells yielded about 100 million unique TCR beta sequences.

Amplification used 60 Vbeta primers and 13 Jbeta primers. Libraries were prepared by immunoSEQ multiplex PCR; TCRdb keeps only in-frame clonotypes and omits some of them. The sample contains about 190,000 clones, over 80% of which appear only once. Study outcomes and limitations: In a later analysis, V- and J-gene trimming of beta chains associated with a DCLRE1C missense variant, replicated independently. The authors considered a cluster of highly shared sequence variants likely to be a sequencing artifact. Within an earlier analysis, most TCR beta V segments proved productive either about 87% or about 30% of the time.

This TCR came from a man younger than 40 in good health and CMV-seronegative. The sequencing sample was made of PBMCs.

DNA of the CDR3: TGTGCCAGCAGGACAGGGTTGGGAGGCTACACCTTC. Residues: CASRTGLGGYTF. V and J are TRBV28 and TRBJ1-2; 7 bases match TRBD1. This CDR3 contains 12 residues. V shed 6 bases, J shed 8 bases, and the junction held 6 bases outside the gene matches. Germline V gene data show CDR1 as MDHEN and CDR2 as SYDVKM.